This T cell receptor beta chain comes out of a study of response to subunit inactivated influenza vaccine. Study-level findings and limits: Authors suggested each seasonal flu vaccination may recruit only limited numbers of new T cells.

TCRdb reprocessed the RT-PCR reads with MiXCR, giving one entry per CDR3 protein. Of about 830,000 distinct CDR3 sequences in the sample, around 20% were seen once. The CDR3 has 18 residues. V was cut by 4 bases and J by 0 bases, with 17 bases left in between. In germline, CDR1 is SGHRS, CDR2 YFSETQ. This clonotype was detected only a few times. Its specificity is not known. This chain uses TRBV5-1 with TRBJ2-6; D unclear. This material consisted of PBMCs from blood, taken about 5 days after vaccination. This clonotype originated in a man in his fifties or sixties who received an inactivated influenza vaccine. The CDR3 nucleotides are TGCGCCAGCAGCCCCCTCGCCGGAAAACTCTCTGGGGCCAACGTCCTGACTTTC. Translated, it gives CASSPLAGKLSGANVLTF.